A selection of T cell receptor beta chains follows, all from one sample in a study of early T cells in non-severe SARS-CoV-2 infection. TCRdb redid the calling of the 5' RACE reads with MiXCR, one entry per CDR3 protein. The table has around 60,000 distinct CDR3 sequences, just over 20% seen once. This material consisted of whole blood, taken at baseline. The receptors come from an adult who was a healthcare worker with PCR-confirmed SARS-CoV-2 infection or an uninfected control (not recorded which). Each CDR3 is given with its conserved first and last residue. D genes are given only for firm matches. Only part of the rows carry a size: once, few, many, or a class if the clone is expanded.

clone size,CDR3 length,J gene,V gene,D gene,CDR3 DNA,CDR3 protein
-,15,TRBJ1-1,TRBV6-1,-,TGTGCCAGCAGTGAAGATGGGGGCCCGAACACTGAAGCTTTCTTT,CASSEDGGPNTEAFF
-,14,TRBJ2-3,TRBV20-1,-,TGCAGTGCTAGGACTACAGGGGAGGCAGATACGCAGTATTTT,CSARTTGEADTQYF
-,13,TRBJ2-7,TRBV6-5,-,TGTGCCAGCAGACGCCCCGGAGGGTACGAGCAGTACTTC,CASRRPGGYEQYF
few,15,TRBJ2-1,TRBV4-1,-,TGCGCCAGCAGCCAACTACGGGGGTCAAACAATGAGCAGTTCTTC,CASSQLRGSNNEQFF
few,15,TRBJ2-3,TRBV7-2,TRBD2,TGTGCCAGCAGTGGAACCGGGACTAAGGGCTATACGCAGTATTTT,CASSGTGTKGYTQYF
few,13,TRBJ1-1,TRBV29-1,TRBD1,TGCAGCGTATCGGACAGGGGGAACACTGAAGCTTTCTTT,CSVSDRGNTEAFF
-,16,TRBJ1-3,TRBV5-5,-,TGTGCCAGCAGCTACAGTGACATACGCTCTGGAAACACCATATATTTT,CASSYSDIRSGNTIYF
-,14,TRBJ2-2,TRBV12-3/TRBV12-4,TRBD1,TGTGCCAGCAGTACCGGGACAGTAGCCGGGGAGCTGTTTTTT,CASSTGTVAGELFF
-,14,TRBJ2-5,TRBV5-1,TRBD1,TGCGCCAGCAGCTTGGGACAGGGCAAAGAGACCCAGTACTTC,CASSLGQGKETQYF
few,17,TRBJ2-2,TRBV5-1,TRBD1,TGCGCCAGCAGCTTCCAAACAGGGGGCGCGGGCACCGGGGAGCTGTTTTTT,CASSFQTGGAGTGELFF
-,14,TRBJ2-5,TRBV3-1,-,TGTGCCAGCAGCCAAGCGCCCCAACGGGAGACCCAGTACTTC,CASSQAPQRETQYF
few,12,TRBJ2-5,TRBV2,-,TGTGCCAGCAGGCGTCACCAAGAGACCCAGTACTTC,CASRRHQETQYF
-,15,TRBJ2-1,TRBV5-1,TRBD2,TGCGCCAGCAGCTTGGTGACTAGCGGCAACAATGAGCAGTTCTTC,CASSLVTSGNNEQFF
-,13,TRBJ2-7,TRBV27,-,TGTGCCAGCAGTTTATACAGGTCCTACGAGCAGTACTTC,CASSLYRSYEQYF
-,15,TRBJ2-1,TRBV12-3/TRBV12-4,-,TGTGCCAGCAGTTCTTGGGGGAAGGATAACAATGAGCAGTTCTTC,CASSSWGKDNNEQFF
-,16,TRBJ2-1,TRBV18,-,TGTGCCAGCTCACTTCCCGGGACTCGCTCCTACAATGAGCAGTTCTTC,CASSLPGTRSYNEQFF
-,13,TRBJ1-5,TRBV12-3/TRBV12-4,-,TGTGCCAGCAGGCCCGTCAGCAATCAGCCCCAGCATTTT,CASRPVSNQPQHF
-,13,TRBJ2-5,TRBV5-4,-,TGTGCCAGCAGCTTGGCTCAGAAAGAGACCCAGTACTTC,CASSLAQKETQYF
-,17,TRBJ1-5,TRBV4-1,-,TGCGCCAGCAGCTATCGTTACTCGTCTTTTGGCAATCAGCCCCAGCATTTT,CASSYRYSSFGNQPQHF
-,15,TRBJ2-5,TRBV7-7,TRBD2,TGTGCCAGCAGCCCAATCGGGGGGGGCCAAGAGACCCAGTACTTC,CASSPIGGGQETQYF
-,15,TRBJ1-1,TRBV7-6,-,TGTGCCAGCAGCTTGGACAACGATTTGACTTTTGAAGCTTTCTTT,CASSLDNDLTFEAFF
few,16,TRBJ1-1,TRBV9,-,TGTGCCAGCAGCTCTCCCGGGGCCTCCGGGACAAGGGAAGCTTTCTTT,CASSSPGASGTREAFF
few,15,TRBJ2-3,TRBV15,TRBD1,TGTGCCACCAGCAGAACCAGACAGGGAGAAGATACGCAGTATTTT,CATSRTRQGEDTQYF
-,18,TRBJ2-2,TRBV5-6,-,TGTGCCAGCAGCCCTTCGTTGGACATTCGCGCGAACACCGGGGAGCTGTTTTTT,CASSPSLDIRANTGELFF
few,14,TRBJ2-2,TRBV19,TRBD1,TGTGCCAGTAGTGGGACAGCGAACACCGGGGAGCTGTTTTTT,CASSGTANTGELFF
few,14,TRBJ2-2,TRBV29-1,TRBD1,TGCAGCGGTTCCCCCACACAGGGGTCCGGGGAGCTGTTTTTT,CSGSPTQGSGELFF
few,14,TRBJ2-7,TRBV12-3/TRBV12-4,TRBD2,TGTGCCAGCAGGGAGCGGGGGGCCCTCTACGAGCAGTACTTC,CASRERGALYEQYF
few,14,TRBJ1-5,TRBV7-6,-,TGTGCCAGCAGCTTAACCCAGGGGAATCAGCCCCAGCATTTT,CASSLTQGNQPQHF
-,14,TRBJ1-1,TRBV6-1,-,TGTGCCAGCAGTGTGATGGAGGGTCGAGCTGAAGCTTTCTTT,CASSVMEGRAEAFF
-,13,TRBJ2-7,TRBV20-1,TRBD1,TGCAGTGCTCCGGGACAGACATCTTACGAGCAGTACTTC,CSAPGQTSYEQYF
few,14,TRBJ1-2,TRBV10-3,TRBD1,TGTGCCATCAGGGGCACAGGGGTCGACTATGGCTACACCTTC,CAIRGTGVDYGYTF
-,15,TRBJ1-5,TRBV19,-,TGTGCCAGTAGTTTCAGGGCTTTAGGAAATCAGCCCCAGCATTTT,CASSFRALGNQPQHF
few,15,TRBJ2-1,TRBV12-3/TRBV12-4,TRBD2,TGTGCCAGCGTACCTAGCGGGGGCTCCTACAATGAGCAGTTCTTC,CASVPSGGSYNEQFF
few,13,TRBJ2-5,TRBV11-1,TRBD1,TGTGCCAGCGGGACAGGGATGGAAGAGACCCAGTACTTC,CASGTGMEETQYF
medium-sized,12,TRBJ1-5,TRBV7-9,-,TGTGCCAGCAGCGGAGAGGAGCAGCCCCAGCATTTT,CASSGEEQPQHF
-,18,TRBJ2-1,TRBV7-7,TRBD2,TGTGCCAGCAGCCCAAGAATAGGGAGCGGGGGGGCCTTTGTTGAGCAGTTCTTC,CASSPRIGSGGAFVEQFF
few,19,TRBJ2-3,TRBV6-6,TRBD2,TGTGCCAGCAGTTATTCTCCGCTAGCGGGGCCATCGAAAGCAGATACGCAGTATTTT,CASSYSPLAGPSKADTQYF
-,17,TRBJ1-4,TRBV4-2,-,TGTGCCAGCAGCGCGGAAAACTTTCTCGCAACTAATGAAAAACTGTTTTTT,CASSAENFLATNEKLFF
-,14,TRBJ2-7,TRBV28,-,TGTGCCAGCAGTCCCGGGGACTCCCCCTCCGAGCAGTACTTC,CASSPGDSPSEQYF
-,17,TRBJ2-3,TRBV3-1,TRBD2,TGTGCCAGCAGCCAAGGATCGACTAGCGGGGCGCAAGATACGCAGTATTTT,CASSQGSTSGAQDTQYF
-,15,TRBJ1-1,TRBV19,-,TGTGCCAGTAGTTCCCGGGGACGGGCCAACACTGAAGCTTTCTTT,CASSSRGRANTEAFF
-,13,TRBJ2-1,TRBV3-1,-,TGTGCCAGCAGCTACGGACCTGTGAATGAGCAGTTCTTC,CASSYGPVNEQFF
few,15,TRBJ2-1,TRBV7-3,TRBD1,TGTGCCAGCAGCTTAAGGGGGACAGGGGCCGATGAGCAGTTCTTC,CASSLRGTGADEQFF
few,13,TRBJ1-1,TRBV30,-,TGTGCCTGGAGTGTACCCCGAATGACCTTCGCTTTCTTT,CAWSVPRMTFAFF
-,15,TRBJ2-3,TRBV27,TRBD1,TGTGCCAGCAGTTTATGGGACAGTCGAACAGATACGCAGTATTTT,CASSLWDSRTDTQYF
-,10,TRBJ2-1,TRBV20-1,-,TGCAGTGCCTGGGGGGTTGAGCAGTTCTTC,CSAWGVEQFF
-,12,TRBJ1-2,TRBV14,-,TGTGCCAGCAGCCAGGGGAACTATGGCTACACCTTC,CASSQGNYGYTF
-,15,TRBJ2-5,TRBV11-2,TRBD2,TGTGCCAGCAGCCCCTCAGCGGGGGGGCATGAGACCCAGTACTTC,CASSPSAGGHETQYF
few,14,TRBJ2-1,TRBV19,-,TGTGCCAGTAGTGCCACCTTGGGACGTTCTGAGCAGTTCTTC,CASSATLGRSEQFF
few,14,TRBJ2-2,TRBV30,TRBD1,TGTGCCTGGAGCGGGACAGGGTCCGGGGGGGAGCTGTTTTTT,CAWSGTGSGGELFF
-,16,TRBJ2-7,TRBV3-1,TRBD2,TGTGCCAGCAGCGATGCGGGGGGGGCGGCCTCCTACGAGCAGTACTTC,CASSDAGGAASYEQYF
few,13,TRBJ2-7,TRBV12-3/TRBV12-4,-,TGTGCCAGCAGTTTATTGGGGCTCCCCGAGCAGTACTTC,CASSLLGLPEQYF
few,16,TRBJ2-3,TRBV5-4,TRBD2,TGTGCCAGCAGCTCTAGCTTAGCGGGGTCCACAGATACGCAGTATTTT,CASSSSLAGSTDTQYF
-,15,TRBJ1-5,TRBV27,-,TGTGCCAGCAGTTTAGGGCAGGGGAAAAATCAGCCCCAGCATTTT,CASSLGQGKNQPQHF
-,13,TRBJ2-6,TRBV28,-,TGTGCCAGCTCCCGTACTGGGGCCAACGTCCTGACTTTC,CASSRTGANVLTF
-,16,TRBJ2-3,TRBV2,TRBD2,TGTGCCAGCAGGATTTCTAGCGGGGCCGCCACAGATACGCAGTATTTT,CASRISSGAATDTQYF
few,9,TRBJ1-5,TRBV30,-,TGTGCCTGGATTGGGCCCCAGCATTTT,CAWIGPQHF
-,14,TRBJ2-4,TRBV21-1,-,TGTGCCAGCCCCCAGGGAGGGGCGGCAAACATTCAGTACTTC,CASPQGGAANIQYF
many,12,TRBJ2-3,TRBV11-2,-,TGTGCCAGCAGCCAGTTGGCGGATACGCAGTATTTT,CASSQLADTQYF